A selection of T cell receptor beta chains follows, all from one sample in a study of persistence of HIV-infected CD4 T cells. The protocol was immunoSEQ multiplex PCR, while the TCRdb copy is restricted to in-frame clones and leaves out a portion. The profile shows around 39,000 clones, roughly four fifths of them singletons. These receptors' targets are unknown. Here the sequenced sample was cultured CD4+ T cells from PBMCs, taken from a patient who received antiretroviral therapy. The receptors originated from an adult with HIV. The donor label of this sample is uncertain. The CDR3 runs from the conserved cysteine through the conserved F or W. A D gene is named only where the DNA matches it firmly. The size of a clone is reported for some rows only, either as once, few or many, or as a class for expanded clones.

D gene: NA; clone size: NA; J gene: TRBJ1-2; CDR3 length: 13; V gene: TRBV4-1; CDR3 protein: CASSQARDYGYTF; CDR3 DNA: TGCGCCAGCAGCCAAGCCCGAGACTATGGCTACACCTTC
D gene: NA; clone size: NA; J gene: TRBJ1-5; CDR3 length: 13; V gene: TRBV7-2; CDR3 protein: CASSSQGLGPQHF; CDR3 DNA: TGTGCCAGCAGCTCCCAGGGGTTGGGACCCCAGCATTTT
D gene: NA; clone size: NA; J gene: TRBJ1-1; CDR3 length: 13; V gene: TRBV7-3; CDR3 protein: CASSSTVNTEAFF; CDR3 DNA: TGTGCCAGCAGCTCGACAGTGAACACTGAAGCTTTCTTT
D gene: TRBD1; clone size: NA; J gene: TRBJ2-1; CDR3 length: 16; V gene: TRBV7-3; CDR3 protein: CASSYPGQGGKNEQFF; CDR3 DNA: TGTGCCAGCAGCTACCCGGGACAGGGAGGCAAAAATGAGCAGTTCTTC
D gene: NA; clone size: NA; J gene: TRBJ1-4; CDR3 length: 14; V gene: TRBV12-5; CDR3 protein: CASGLGRSDEKLFF; CDR3 DNA: TGTGCTAGTGGATTGGGACGGTCAGATGAAAAACTGTTTTTT
D gene: NA; clone size: NA; J gene: TRBJ1-2; CDR3 length: 15; V gene: TRBV10-2; CDR3 protein: CASNHGGNGEDGYTF; CDR3 DNA: TGCGCCAGCAATCATGGAGGGAACGGCGAGGATGGCTACACCTTC
D gene: NA; clone size: NA; J gene: TRBJ2-3; CDR3 length: 13; V gene: TRBV11-3; CDR3 protein: CASSFWRTDTQYF; CDR3 DNA: TGTGCCAGCAGCTTCTGGCGCACAGATACGCAGTATTTT
D gene: TRBD1; clone size: NA; J gene: TRBJ1-2; CDR3 length: 14; V gene: TRBV5-6; CDR3 protein: CASRKIQGSGGYTF; CDR3 DNA: TGTGCCAGCAGAAAGATACAGGGGTCGGGGGGCTACACCTTC
D gene: NA; clone size: NA; J gene: TRBJ1-1; CDR3 length: 15; V gene: TRBV7-9; CDR3 protein: CASSLGSITQGRAFF; CDR3 DNA: TGTGCCAGCAGCTTAGGCTCGATTACCCAGGGGAGAGCTTTCTTT
D gene: NA; clone size: NA; J gene: TRBJ1-4; CDR3 length: 15; V gene: TRBV6-5; CDR3 protein: CASKDRLATNEKLFF; CDR3 DNA: TGTGCCAGCAAGGACAGACTAGCAACTAATGAAAAACTGTTTTTT
D gene: TRBD2; clone size: once; J gene: TRBJ2-5; CDR3 length: 18; V gene: TRBV5-1; CDR3 protein: CASSLEGLAGSTQETQYF; CDR3 DNA: TGCGCCAGCAGCTTGGAAGGACTAGCGGGGTCTACACAAGAGACCCAGTACTTC
D gene: NA; clone size: few; J gene: TRBJ1-5; CDR3 length: 17; V gene: TRBV30; CDR3 protein: CAWSDDTGLYSNQPQHF; CDR3 DNA: TGTGCCTGGAGTGACGACACAGGATTGTATAGCAATCAGCCCCAGCATTTT
D gene: NA; clone size: NA; J gene: TRBJ2-2; CDR3 length: 15; V gene: TRBV6-1; CDR3 protein: CASSESLTNTGELFF; CDR3 DNA: TGTGCCAGCAGTGAGTCCCTCACGAACACCGGGGAGCTGTTTTTT
D gene: TRBD1; clone size: medium-sized; J gene: TRBJ2-2; CDR3 length: 14; V gene: TRBV27; CDR3 protein: CASSTTQGAGELFF; CDR3 DNA: TGTGCCAGCAGTACGACACAGGGGGCCGGGGAGCTGTTTTTT
D gene: TRBD1; clone size: NA; J gene: TRBJ2-7; CDR3 length: 16; V gene: TRBV6-2/TRBV6-3; CDR3 protein: CASTPFGGQVGSEQYF; CDR3 DNA: TGTGCCAGCACCCCGTTTGGCGGACAGGTCGGATCCGAGCAGTACTTC
D gene: NA; clone size: NA; J gene: TRBJ2-7; CDR3 length: 14; V gene: TRBV20-1; CDR3 protein: CSASPRTATYEQYF; CDR3 DNA: TGCAGTGCTAGTCCCCGGACTGCTACCTACGAGCAGTACTTC
D gene: TRBD1; clone size: NA; J gene: TRBJ1-1; CDR3 length: 12; V gene: TRBV12-3/TRBV12-4; CDR3 protein: CARGTGSTEAFF; CDR3 DNA: TGTGCCAGGGGGACAGGGAGCACTGAAGCTTTCTTT
D gene: NA; clone size: few; J gene: TRBJ1-1; CDR3 length: 15; V gene: TRBV2; CDR3 protein: CASSPLSIMNTEAFF; CDR3 DNA: TGTGCCAGCAGTCCATTGAGCATCATGAACACTGAAGCTTTCTTT
D gene: NA; clone size: NA; J gene: TRBJ1-2; CDR3 length: 15; V gene: TRBV28; CDR3 protein: CASIQPRGFNYGYTF; CDR3 DNA: TGTGCCAGCATTCAACCTAGGGGGTTTAACTATGGCTACACCTTC
D gene: NA; clone size: NA; J gene: TRBJ1-6; CDR3 length: 14; V gene: TRBV19; CDR3 protein: CAGSPSRANSPLHF; CDR3 DNA: TGTGCCGGTAGCCCATCCCGGGCCAATTCACCCCTCCACTTT
D gene: NA; clone size: NA; J gene: TRBJ2-7; CDR3 length: 15; V gene: TRBV7-2; CDR3 protein: CASSLQTGANYEQYF; CDR3 DNA: TGTGCCAGCAGCTTGCAAACCGGGGCAAACTACGAGCAGTACTTC
D gene: NA; clone size: NA; J gene: TRBJ1-2; CDR3 length: 11; V gene: TRBV6-1; CDR3 protein: CASSEATTVTF; CDR3 DNA: TGTGCCAGCAGTGAAGCAACTACAGTAACCTTC
D gene: TRBD2; clone size: NA; J gene: TRBJ2-1; CDR3 length: 15; V gene: TRBV6-1; CDR3 protein: CASSEVGSGGDEQFF; CDR3 DNA: TGTGCCAGCAGTGAAGTTGGTAGCGGGGGGGATGAGCAGTTCTTC
D gene: NA; clone size: NA; J gene: TRBJ1-4; CDR3 length: 14; V gene: TRBV30; CDR3 protein: CAWSEGTRDEKLFF; CDR3 DNA: TGTGCCTGGAGTGAGGGGACAAGGGATGAAAAACTGTTTTTT
D gene: TRBD2; clone size: once; J gene: TRBJ2-3; CDR3 length: 17; V gene: TRBV19; CDR3 protein: CASSKSVSLAGTDTQYF; CDR3 DNA: TGTGCCAGTAGTAAATCAGTTAGTCTAGCGGGCACAGATACGCAGTATTTT
D gene: TRBD1; clone size: NA; J gene: TRBJ1-5; CDR3 length: 13; V gene: TRBV30; CDR3 protein: CAWSLQGDQPQHF; CDR3 DNA: TGTGCCTGGAGCTTACAGGGGGATCAGCCCCAGCATTTT
D gene: TRBD2; clone size: NA; J gene: TRBJ2-2; CDR3 length: 15; V gene: TRBV5-1; CDR3 protein: CASSPSGGGTGELFF; CDR3 DNA: TGCGCCAGCAGCCCAAGCGGGGGAGGCACCGGGGAGCTGTTTTTT
D gene: TRBD1; clone size: NA; J gene: TRBJ1-2; CDR3 length: 14; V gene: TRBV5-5; CDR3 protein: CASSVDPGGRGYTF; CDR3 DNA: TGTGCCAGCAGTGTAGACCCAGGGGGGCGAGGCTACACCTTC
D gene: NA; clone size: few; J gene: TRBJ1-2; CDR3 length: 14; V gene: TRBV7-9; CDR3 protein: CASSLGTANYGYTF; CDR3 DNA: TGTGCCAGCAGCTTAGGGACAGCAAATTATGGCTACACCTTC
D gene: TRBD1; clone size: NA; J gene: TRBJ1-2; CDR3 length: 16; V gene: TRBV2; CDR3 protein: CASSEFPPGQKASYTF; CDR3 DNA: TGTGCCAGCAGTGAATTCCCCCCGGGACAGAAGGCTAGCTACACCTTC
D gene: NA; clone size: NA; J gene: TRBJ2-6; CDR3 length: 14; V gene: TRBV5-4; CDR3 protein: CASSGPSGANVLTF; CDR3 DNA: TGTGCCAGCAGCGGGCCCTCTGGGGCCAACGTCCTGACTTTC
D gene: NA; clone size: once; J gene: TRBJ2-3; CDR3 length: 13; V gene: TRBV7-9; CDR3 protein: CASSPGNTDTQYF; CDR3 DNA: TGTGCCAGCAGCCCGGGGAACACAGATACGCAGTATTTT
D gene: NA; clone size: once; J gene: TRBJ1-2; CDR3 length: 15; V gene: TRBV27; CDR3 protein: CASSLGSRSLGGYTF; CDR3 DNA: TGTGCCAGCAGTTTAGGTAGCCGAAGCCTTGGTGGCTACACCTTC
D gene: NA; clone size: NA; J gene: TRBJ2-5; CDR3 length: 12; V gene: TRBV5-1; CDR3 protein: CASSLAWETQYF; CDR3 DNA: TGCGCCAGCAGCTTGGCATGGGAGACCCAGTACTTC
D gene: NA; clone size: few; J gene: TRBJ1-6; CDR3 length: 14; V gene: TRBV25-1; CDR3 protein: CASTSRGDNSPLHF; CDR3 DNA: TGTGCCAGCACGTCCAGGGGTGATAATTCACCCCTCCACTTT
D gene: TRBD1; clone size: NA; J gene: TRBJ1-4; CDR3 length: 15; V gene: TRBV5-1; CDR3 protein: CASSLEGGAGEKLFF; CDR3 DNA: TGCGCCAGCAGCTTGGAAGGGGGCGCGGGGGAAAAACTGTTTTTT
D gene: NA; clone size: NA; J gene: TRBJ1-5; CDR3 length: 16; V gene: TRBV4-1; CDR3 protein: CASSQVLRVGNQPQHF; CDR3 DNA: TGCGCCAGCAGCCAAGTTCTACGGGTTGGCAATCAGCCCCAGCATTTT